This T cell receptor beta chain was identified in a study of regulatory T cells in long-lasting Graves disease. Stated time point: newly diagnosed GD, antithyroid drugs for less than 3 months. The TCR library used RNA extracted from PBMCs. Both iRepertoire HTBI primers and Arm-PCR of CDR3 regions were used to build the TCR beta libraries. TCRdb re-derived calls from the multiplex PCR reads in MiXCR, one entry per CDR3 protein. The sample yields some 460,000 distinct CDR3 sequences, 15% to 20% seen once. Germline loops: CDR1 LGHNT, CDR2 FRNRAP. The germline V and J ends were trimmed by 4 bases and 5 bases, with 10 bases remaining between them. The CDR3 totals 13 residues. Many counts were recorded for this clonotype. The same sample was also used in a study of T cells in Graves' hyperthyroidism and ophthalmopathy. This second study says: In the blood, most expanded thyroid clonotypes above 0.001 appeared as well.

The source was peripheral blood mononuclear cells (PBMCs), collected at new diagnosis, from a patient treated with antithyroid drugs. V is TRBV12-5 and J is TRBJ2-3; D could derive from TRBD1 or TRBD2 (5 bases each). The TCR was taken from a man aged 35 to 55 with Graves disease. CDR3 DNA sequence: TGTGCTAGTGGTTCCGGGACCAAAGATACGCAGTATTTT. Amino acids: CASGSGTKDTQYF.